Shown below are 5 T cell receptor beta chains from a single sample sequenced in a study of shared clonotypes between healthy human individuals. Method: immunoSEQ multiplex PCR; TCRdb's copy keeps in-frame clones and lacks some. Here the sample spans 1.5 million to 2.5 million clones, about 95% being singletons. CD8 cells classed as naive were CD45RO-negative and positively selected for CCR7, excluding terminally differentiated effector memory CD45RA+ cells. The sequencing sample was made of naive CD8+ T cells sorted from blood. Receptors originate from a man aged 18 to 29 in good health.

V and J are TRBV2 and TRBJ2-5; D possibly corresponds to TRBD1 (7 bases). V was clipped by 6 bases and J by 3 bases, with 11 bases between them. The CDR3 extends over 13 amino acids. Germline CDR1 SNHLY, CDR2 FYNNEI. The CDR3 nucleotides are TGTGCCAGCAGGGCGGGACAGAAAGAGACCCAGTACTTC. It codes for CASRAGQKETQYF.

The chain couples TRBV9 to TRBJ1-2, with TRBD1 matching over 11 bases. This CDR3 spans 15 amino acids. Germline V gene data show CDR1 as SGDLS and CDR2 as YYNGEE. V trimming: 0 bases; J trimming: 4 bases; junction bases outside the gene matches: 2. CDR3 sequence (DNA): TGTGCCAGCAGCGTAGTAGGGACAGGGGGCTATGGCTACACCTTC. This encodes CASSVVGTGGYGYTF.

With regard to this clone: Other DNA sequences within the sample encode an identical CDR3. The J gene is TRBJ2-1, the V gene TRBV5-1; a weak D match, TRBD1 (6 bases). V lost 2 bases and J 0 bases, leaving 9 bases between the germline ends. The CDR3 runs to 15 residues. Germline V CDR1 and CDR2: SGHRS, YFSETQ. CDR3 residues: CASSLRTASYNEQFF. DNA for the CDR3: TGCGCCAGCAGCTTAAGGACAGCCTCCTACAATGAGCAGTTCTTC.

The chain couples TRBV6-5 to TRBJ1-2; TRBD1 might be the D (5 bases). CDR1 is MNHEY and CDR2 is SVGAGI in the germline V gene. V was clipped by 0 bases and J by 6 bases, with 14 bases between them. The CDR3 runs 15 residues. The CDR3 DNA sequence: TGTGCCAGCAGTTACTCGGAGGGGTTGGGTGATGGCTACACCTTC. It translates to CASSYSEGLGDGYTF.

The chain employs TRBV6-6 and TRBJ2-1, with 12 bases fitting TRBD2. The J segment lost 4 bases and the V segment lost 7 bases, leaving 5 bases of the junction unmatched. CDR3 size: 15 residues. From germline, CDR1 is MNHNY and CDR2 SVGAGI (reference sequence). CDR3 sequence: CASTPLAGGYNEQFF. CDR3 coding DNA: TGTGCCAGCACCCCACTAGCGGGGGGTTACAATGAGCAGTTCTTC.